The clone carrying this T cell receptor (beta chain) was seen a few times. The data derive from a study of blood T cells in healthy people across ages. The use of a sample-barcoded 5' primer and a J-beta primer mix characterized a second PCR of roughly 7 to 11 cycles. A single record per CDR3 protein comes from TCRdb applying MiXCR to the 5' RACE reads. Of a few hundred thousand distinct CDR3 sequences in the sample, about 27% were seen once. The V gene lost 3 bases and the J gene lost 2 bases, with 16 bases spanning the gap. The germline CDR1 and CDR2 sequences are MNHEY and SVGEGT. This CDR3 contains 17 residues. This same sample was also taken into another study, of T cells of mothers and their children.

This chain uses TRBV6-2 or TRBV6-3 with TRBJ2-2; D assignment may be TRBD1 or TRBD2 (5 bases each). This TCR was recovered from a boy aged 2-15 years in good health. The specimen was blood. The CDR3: CASSYRGTRGNTGELFF. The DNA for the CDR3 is TGTGCCAGCAGTTATCGCGGCACACGGGGCAACACCGGGGAGCTGTTTTTT.